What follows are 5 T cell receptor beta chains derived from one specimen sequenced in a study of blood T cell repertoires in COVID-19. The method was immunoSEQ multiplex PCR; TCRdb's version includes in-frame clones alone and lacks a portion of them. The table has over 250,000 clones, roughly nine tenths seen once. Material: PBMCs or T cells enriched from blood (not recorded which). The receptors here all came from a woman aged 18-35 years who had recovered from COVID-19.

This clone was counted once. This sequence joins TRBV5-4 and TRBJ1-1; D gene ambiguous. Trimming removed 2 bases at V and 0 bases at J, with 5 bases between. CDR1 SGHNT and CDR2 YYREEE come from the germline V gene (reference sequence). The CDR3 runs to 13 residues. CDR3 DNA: TGTGCCAGCAGCTTCCAGGTGAACACTGAAGCTTTCTTT. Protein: CASSFQVNTEAFF.

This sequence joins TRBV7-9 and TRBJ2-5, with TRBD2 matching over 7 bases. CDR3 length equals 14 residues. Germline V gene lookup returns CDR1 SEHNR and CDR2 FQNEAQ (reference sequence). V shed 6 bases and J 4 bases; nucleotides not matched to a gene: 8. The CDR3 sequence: CASSIGGIPETQYF. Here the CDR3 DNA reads TGTGCCAGCAGTATCGGGGGGATACCAGAGACCCAGTACTTC.

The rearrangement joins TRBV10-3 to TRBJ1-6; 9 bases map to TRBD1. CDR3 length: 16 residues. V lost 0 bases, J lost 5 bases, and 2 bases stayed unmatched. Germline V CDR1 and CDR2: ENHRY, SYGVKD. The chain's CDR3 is CAISESGTGNNSPLHF. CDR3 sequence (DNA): TGTGCCATCAGTGAGTCGGGGACAGGGAATAATTCACCCCTCCACTTT.

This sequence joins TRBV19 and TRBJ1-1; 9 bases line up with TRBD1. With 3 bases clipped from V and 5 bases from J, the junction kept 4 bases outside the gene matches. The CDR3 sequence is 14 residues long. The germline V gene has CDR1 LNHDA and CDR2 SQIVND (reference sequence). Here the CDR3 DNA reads TGTGCCAGTAGTATTAACAGGGGGCTTACTGAAGCTTTCTTT. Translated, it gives CASSINRGLTEAFF.

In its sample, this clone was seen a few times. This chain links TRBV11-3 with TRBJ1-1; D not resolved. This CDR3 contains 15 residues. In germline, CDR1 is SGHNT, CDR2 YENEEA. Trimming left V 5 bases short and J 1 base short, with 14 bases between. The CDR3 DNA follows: TGTGCCAGCAGCGCCCCGGGAGCCGCGAACACTGAAGCTTTCTTT. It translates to CASSAPGAANTEAFF.